These T cell receptor beta chains were read from a single sample in a study of cytomegalovirus exposure and HLA in healthy donors. Profiling relied on immunoSEQ multiplex PCR, and the TCRdb table lists in-frame clones only, not all of them. The repertoire holds about 140,000 clones, with about 80% as singletons. Sequenced: PBMCs. The receptors here all came from a woman aged 18-30 years in good health and CMV-seropositive. CDR3s include the opening cysteine and the closing phenylalanine or tryptophan. The D gene is left open where the match is weak. The size field is filled for only some rows; it gives once, few, many or a size class.

abundance | j_gene | d_gene | v_gene | len | CDR3aa | CDR3nt
- | TRBJ1-1 | - | TRBV18 | 16 | CASSPLLPGQNTEAFF | TGTGCCAGCTCACCACTCCTACCGGGACAGAACACTGAAGCTTTCTTT
few | TRBJ1-1 | - | TRBV19 | 13 | CASRNLRDTEAFF | TGTGCCAGTAGGAACCTCAGGGACACTGAAGCTTTCTTT
few | TRBJ2-7 | TRBD1 | TRBV7-9 | 14 | CASSRGDRAYEQYF | TGTGCCAGCAGCCGGGGGGACAGGGCCTACGAGCAGTACTTC
- | TRBJ1-1 | - | TRBV28 | 11 | CASVQDTEAFF | TGTGCCAGCGTACAGGACACTGAAGCTTTCTTT
- | TRBJ1-1 | TRBD1 | TRBV5-1 | 14 | CASSPGTGTSEAFF | TGCGCCAGCAGCCCGGGGACAGGGACCAGCGAAGCTTTCTTT
- | TRBJ1-2 | TRBD1 | TRBV7-9 | 16 | CASSRGTGGNNYGYTF | TGTGCCAGCAGCCGTGGGACAGGGGGGAATAACTATGGCTACACCTTC
- | TRBJ1-1 | - | TRBV5-1 | 15 | CASSLDGGLRTEAFF | TGCGCCAGCAGCTTGGATGGGGGACTGCGGACTGAAGCTTTCTTT
few | TRBJ2-4 | - | TRBV18 | 15 | CASSPPGGFKNIQYF | TGTGCCAGCTCACCACCAGGGGGTTTCAAAAACATTCAGTACTTC
once | TRBJ2-2 | - | TRBV6-1 | 16 | CASSEKKLSNTGELFF | TGTGCCAGCAGTGAGAAGAAACTTTCGAACACCGGGGAGCTGTTTTTT
- | TRBJ1-3 | TRBD1 | TRBV5-4 | 16 | CASSLGTGSLGNTIYF | TGTGCCAGCAGCTTGGGGACAGGCTCCCTCGGAAACACCATATATTTT
once | TRBJ1-4 | - | TRBV6-5 | 16 | CASSSRDTIKNEKLFF | TGTGCCAGCAGTTCCCGGGACACAATTAAAAATGAAAAACTGTTTTTT
- | TRBJ2-2 | - | TRBV30 | 13 | CAWGGKGSGELFF | TGTGCCTGGGGCGGCAAGGGGTCCGGGGAGCTGTTTTTT
- | TRBJ1-1 | TRBD1 | TRBV6-1 | 16 | CASSEIGGGRWTEAFF | TGTGCCAGCAGTGAGATAGGGGGCGGGCGGTGGACTGAAGCTTTCTTT
- | TRBJ1-6 | TRBD1 | TRBV28 | 15 | CASSRGDRDNSPLHF | TGTGCCAGCAGTCGCGGGGACAGGGACAATTCACCCCTCCACTTT
few | TRBJ2-2 | TRBD1 | TRBV5-1 | 17 | CASSLVLGGTRTGELFF | TGCGCCAGCAGCTTGGTTCTAGGGGGCACCCGAACCGGGGAGCTGTTTTTT
few | TRBJ2-3 | - | TRBV15 | 14 | CATSRDQSRDTQYF | TGTGCCACCAGCAGAGACCAGTCCAGAGATACGCAGTATTTT
few | TRBJ1-2 | - | TRBV18 | 13 | CASSETDNYGYTF | TGTGCCAGCTCCGAGACAGATAACTATGGCTACACCTTC
- | TRBJ1-1 | - | TRBV29-1 | 12 | CSADTMNTEAFF | TGCAGCGCAGACACAATGAACACTGAAGCTTTCTTT
- | TRBJ2-7 | TRBD2 | TRBV5-6 | 16 | CASSLTGTRGPYEQYF | TGTGCCAGCAGCCTTACCGGGACTAGAGGTCCCTACGAGCAGTACTTC
- | TRBJ2-5 | TRBD1 | TRBV6-5 | 16 | CASSSNRDRGLETQYF | TGTGCCAGCAGTTCGAACCGGGACAGGGGGCTAGAGACCCAGTACTTC
- | TRBJ2-1 | TRBD1 | TRBV7-8 | 14 | CASSLGTGGNEQFF | TGTGCCAGCAGCCTAGGGACAGGGGGCAATGAGCAGTTCTTC
- | TRBJ2-3 | - | TRBV4-3 | 15 | CASSATGMRTDTQYF | TGCGCCAGCAGCGCCACAGGTATGCGGACAGATACGCAGTATTTT
- | TRBJ2-2 | TRBD2 | TRBV5-1 | 18 | CASSLTSGGPANTGELFF | TGCGCCAGCAGCTTGACTAGCGGGGGGCCCGCGAACACCGGGGAGCTGTTTTTT
- | TRBJ2-6 | - | TRBV5-4 | 16 | CASSFPTVSGANVLTF | TGTGCCAGCAGCTTCCCGACAGTATCTGGGGCCAACGTCCTGACTTTC
- | TRBJ1-1 | - | TRBV6-1 | 15 | CASSEGGGPNTEAFF | TGTGCCAGCAGTGAAGGGGGGGGCCCTAACACTGAAGCTTTCTTT
- | TRBJ2-2 | TRBD1 | TRBV6-5 | 14 | CASRGQPNTGELFF | TGTGCCAGCAGGGGACAGCCGAACACCGGGGAGCTGTTTTTT
- | TRBJ2-7 | - | TRBV7-9 | 12 | CSSTYGSNEQYF | TGTTCCAGCACCTACGGTTCGAACGAGCAGTACTTC
- | TRBJ1-1 | - | TRBV2 | 15 | CASSSIRGRVTEAFF | TGTGCCAGCAGCTCTATCCGAGGCAGGGTGACTGAAGCTTTCTTT
- | TRBJ1-4 | - | TRBV4-1 | 13 | CASSQRQSEKLFF | TGCGCCAGCAGCCAAAGACAGTCAGAAAAACTGTTTTTT
- | TRBJ1-4 | TRBD1 | TRBV7-8 | 15 | CASSPDRVFNEKLFF | TGTGCCAGCAGCCCCGACAGGGTCTTTAATGAAAAACTGTTTTTT
- | TRBJ2-7 | TRBD1 | TRBV6-6 | 15 | CASSYLTGGKYEQYF | TGTGCCAGCAGTTACCTGACAGGGGGCAAGTACGAGCAGTACTTC
- | TRBJ2-2 | TRBD1 | TRBV29-1 | 12 | CSVSRQGGELFF | TGCAGCGTTTCACGACAGGGCGGGGAGCTGTTTTTT
once | TRBJ2-7 | - | TRBV11-3 | 14 | CASSPPDRNYEQYF | TGTGCCAGCAGCCCCCCTGACAGGAACTACGAGCAGTACTTC
once | TRBJ1-6 | - | TRBV28 | 16 | CASSRRTQVYNSPLHF | TGTGCCAGCAGCCGTCGGACACAGGTCTATAATTCACCCCTCCACTTT
- | TRBJ2-3 | - | TRBV5-4 | 13 | CASSPIPPDTQYF | TGTGCCAGCAGCCCTATCCCTCCGGATACGCAGTATTTT
once | TRBJ2-2 | TRBD1 | TRBV11-3 | 18 | CASSLRGPGQGYTGELFF | TGTGCCAGCAGCTTACGGGGTCCCGGACAGGGCTACACCGGGGAGCTGTTTTTT
- | TRBJ2-5 | - | TRBV7-8 | 14 | CASSLAFRQETQYF | TGTGCCAGCAGCTTAGCGTTCAGACAAGAGACCCAGTACTTC
once | TRBJ1-2 | TRBD1 | TRBV11-2 | 13 | CASTPGGRSGYTF | TGTGCCAGCACCCCAGGGGGGAGGTCCGGCTACACCTTC
- | TRBJ2-1 | - | TRBV7-2 | 16 | CASSLVSGNSYNEQFF | TGTGCCAGCAGCTTAGTTTCCGGGAACTCCTACAATGAGCAGTTCTTC
- | TRBJ1-2 | - | TRBV5-1 | 12 | CASSLGGDGYTF | TGCGCCAGCAGCTTGGGCGGGGATGGCTACACCTTC
- | TRBJ1-2 | - | TRBV11-3 | 15 | CASSLDEAFNYGYTF | TGTGCCAGCAGCTTAGATGAAGCATTCAACTATGGCTACACCTTC
- | TRBJ2-1 | - | TRBV6-6 | 15 | CASRYLARGYNEQFF | TGTGCCAGCAGATATTTAGCCAGGGGTTACAATGAGCAGTTCTTC
- | TRBJ1-5 | - | TRBV9 | 14 | CASSPGEPDQPQHF | TGTGCCAGCAGCCCCGGGGAACCTGATCAGCCCCAGCATTTT
- | TRBJ1-6 | - | TRBV5-1 | 17 | CASSGGGRSSYNSPLHF | TGCGCCAGCAGCGGGGGGGGCAGAAGCTCCTATAATTCACCCCTCCACTTT
- | TRBJ1-6 | - | TRBV6-5 | 16 | CASSYSNRGANSPLHF | TGTGCCAGCAGTTACTCGAATCGGGGGGCGAATTCACCCCTCCACTTT
- | TRBJ1-2 | - | TRBV30 | 13 | CAWSVRRSEGYTF | TGTGCCTGGAGTGTACGGAGGTCTGAGGGCTACACCTTC
once | TRBJ2-7 | TRBD1 | TRBV2 | 13 | CASSSDREDEQYF | TGTGCCAGCAGCTCGGACAGGGAGGACGAGCAGTACTTC
once | TRBJ2-2 | TRBD2 | TRBV5-1 | 14 | CASLAGSNTGELFF | TGCGCCAGCTTAGCGGGCTCGAACACCGGGGAGCTGTTTTTT
- | TRBJ1-4 | - | TRBV7-8 | 13 | CASSLVQGEKLFF | TGTGCCAGCAGCTTAGTACAGGGTGAAAAACTGTTTTTT
- | TRBJ2-1 | TRBD2 | TRBV30 | 12 | CAWSLAANEQFF | TGTGCCTGGAGTCTAGCGGCCAATGAGCAGTTCTTC
- | TRBJ1-1 | TRBD1 | TRBV6-5 | 16 | CASSWKGQIRGSEAFF | TGTGCCAGCAGTTGGAAGGGACAGATCCGTGGTTCTGAAGCTTTCTTT
few | TRBJ1-1 | - | TRBV15 | 14 | CATSRDVGGTEAFF | TGTGCCACCAGCAGAGATGTGGGGGGCACTGAAGCTTTCTTT
- | TRBJ1-2 | TRBD1 | TRBV13 | 13 | CASSRTGYYGYTF | TGTGCCAGCTCTCGGACAGGGTACTATGGCTACACCTTC